The clone carrying this TCR beta chain was seen repeatedly, ten times or more. This sample was included in a study of neurological immune-mediated disorders. CDR3 length: 16 residues. Germline V gene data show CDR1 as LNHNV and CDR2 as YYDKDF (reference sequence). V trimming: 3 bases; J trimming: 2 bases; junction bases outside the gene matches: 5. It was blood bank volunteers in Maryland, USA who made up the healthy controls. Each CDR3 protein is one row after TCRdb ran MiXCR on the 5' RACE reads. The table shows about 48,000 distinct CDR3 sequences, with roughly 23% occurring only once. The receptor was derived from an older woman in good health. The chain uses TRBV15 and TRBJ2-3, with 10 positions matching TRBD2. The sample was PBMCs. The CDR3, as DNA: TGTGCCACCAGCAGGCGTACTAGCGGGACCACAGATACGCAGTATTTT. This translates into CATSRRTSGTTDTQYF.